Listed below are T cell receptor beta chains from one sample, sequenced in a study of Ad26.COV2.S vaccination and SARS-CoV-2 variants. Some clones are missing from TCRdb's copy, which holds only in-frame ones; the method was immunoSEQ multiplex PCR. The sample consists of more than 150,000 clones, 87% of them appearing once. The sequencing here drew on peripheral blood, taken after recovery from COVID-19. These receptors all come from a human donor who had recovered from COVID-19. The CDR3 runs from the conserved cysteine through the conserved F or W. D genes are given only for firm matches. A row's size may be missing; if present it is once, few, many or a size class.

abundance	v_gene	d_gene	j_gene	CDR3nt	CDR3aa
NA	TRBV7-9	NA	TRBJ1-6	TGTGCCAGCAGCTTAGGACAGCTTAATTCACCTCTCCACTTT	CASSLGQLNSPLHF
NA	TRBV10-3	TRBD1	TRBJ1-2	TGTGCCGCGACAGGGGGCGAGGTTGCTGGCTACACCTTC	CAATGGEVAGYTF
NA	TRBV18	NA	TRBJ2-2	TGTGCCAGCGCTCGAGGGATCCCCGGGGAGCTGTTTTTT	CASARGIPGELFF
NA	TRBV2	NA	TRBJ1-2	TGTGCCAGCAGTCGGAGGTGGAGGGACGATGGCTACACCTTC	CASSRRWRDDGYTF
few	TRBV4-2	NA	TRBJ2-2	TGTGCCAGCAGCCAAGATATTCAGGTGCTGGTTGGGAGGCGGGGGGAGCTGTTTTTT	CASSQDIQVLVGRRGELFF
NA	TRBV9	NA	TRBJ2-7	TGTGCCAGCACCTCAGGGATTAGCTCCTACGAGCAGTACTTC	CASTSGISSYEQYF
NA	TRBV6-1	TRBD1	TRBJ2-7	TGTGCCAGCAGTGACCGGGACAGGGTAGCCTACGAGCAGTACTTC	CASSDRDRVAYEQYF
once	TRBV10-3	TRBD2	TRBJ2-5	TGTGCCATCAGTGAGAGCGGGACTAGGGAAGAGACCCAGTACTTC	CAISESGTREETQYF
NA	TRBV7-9	TRBD1	TRBJ1-6	TGTGCCAGCAGCTCCGACAGGGAAGGAAGGGATTCACCCCTCCACTTT	CASSSDREGRDSPLHF
NA	TRBV11-2	NA	TRBJ2-1	TGTGCCAGCAGCTTAGGGGAGACTGAGCAGTTCTTC	CASSLGETEQFF
once	TRBV5-1	NA	TRBJ2-7	TGCGCCAGCAGCTCCTCAGGAGGGGGCGAAGTATTCGAGCAGTACTTC	CASSSSGGGEVFEQYF
NA	TRBV5-1	TRBD1	TRBJ1-3	TGCGCCAGCAGCTCGAGACAGGGTGGAAACACCATATATTTT	CASSSRQGGNTIYF
NA	TRBV10-1	NA	TRBJ2-1	TGCGCCAGCAGTGAGAGGGACCACTCCTACAATGAGCAGTTCTTC	CASSERDHSYNEQFF
NA	TRBV20-1	NA	TRBJ1-6	TGCAGTGCTAGTCTGTCTTATAATTCACCCCTCCACTTT	CSASLSYNSPLHF
once	TRBV2	NA	TRBJ2-2	TGTGCCAGCCGGGCAGGCCCAAACACCGGGGAGCTGTTTTTT	CASRAGPNTGELFF
NA	TRBV21-1	NA	TRBJ2-2	TGTGCCAGCAGCCCCTCGGGGCCAAGCGCGAACACCGGGGAGCTGTTTTTT	CASSPSGPSANTGELFF
few	TRBV6-5	TRBD1	TRBJ1-4	TGTGCCAGCAGCCCGACAGGGGGGTCTAATGAAAAACTGTTTTTT	CASSPTGGSNEKLFF
NA	TRBV5-1	NA	TRBJ2-5	TGCGCCAGCGCTTCCAGGGGAGAAGAGACCCAGTACTTC	CASASRGEETQYF
few	TRBV10-3	TRBD1	TRBJ2-1	TGTGCCATAGGACAGGGTATGAGTAATGAGCAGTTCTTC	CAIGQGMSNEQFF